This TCR beta chain was observed in a study of T cells after yellow fever vaccination. The sample holds a few counts of this clonotype. V dropped 1 base and J dropped 7 bases, with 21 bases sitting between them. Germline V gene data show CDR1 as SGHTS and CDR2 as YDEGEE. This CDR3 comprises 16 residues. TCRdb analysed the 5' RACE reads with MiXCR anew, one entry per CDR3 protein. This sample has about 580,000 distinct CDR3 sequences, with around 17% found just once. This sample comprised PBMCs, obtained less than 6 days after the first yellow fever vaccination. This TCR was sampled from a man younger than 30 who received the YFV17D yellow fever vaccine. The V gene is TRBV5-8, the J gene TRBJ2-7; D possibly matches TRBD1 or TRBD2 (5 bases each). CDR3 DNA: TGTGCCAGCAGCTTGCCCCGGGACCGTACTAGTGAGGAGCAGTACTTC. Translated: CASSLPRDRTSEEQYF.